This TCR beta chain was identified during a study of T cell responses to AZD1222 COVID-19 vaccine. General study points: Scientists sampled the repertoires only once the peak T cell response had passed.

This CDR3 region has 13 residues. Germline values: CDR1 GTSNPN, CDR2 SVGIG (reference sequence). V was trimmed by 3 bases and J by 6 bases, leaving 14 bases between them. Libraries were prepared by immunoSEQ multiplex PCR; TCRdb keeps only in-frame clonotypes and omits some of them. The sample holds 95,000 to 100,000 clones, roughly 92% seen once. Notes on this clone: Its antigen is not identified.

The V gene is TRBV30, the J gene TRBJ1-1, with D hard to call. The TCR originated in an adult in good health. The starting material was peripheral blood, obtained on day 0 of AZD1222 vaccination. The CDR3 sequence is CAWSGVGGAEAFF. CDR3 bases: TGTGCCTGGAGCGGGGTCGGAGGCGCTGAAGCTTTCTTT.